Sequencing of this TCR beta chain was carried out in a study of CD8 T cells in ankylosing spondylitis. TCRdb fed the 5' RACE reads into MiXCR, producing one record per CDR3 protein. The sample has 800,000 to 900,000 distinct CDR3 sequences, 12% seen once; the top ten hold 0.45% to 0.6%. This clonotype has ten or more counts. What it binds is unknown. Points from the study as a whole: The clones that were linked to disease were reported to be significantly enriched in matched synovial fluid samples from ankylosing spondylitis patients. Blood from ankylosing spondylitis patients appeared to carry a characteristic roughly 8-variant TCR beta motif.

The specimen was blood, either unsorted or a sorted T cell fraction (not recorded which). The sequence was collected from a male donor with ankylosing spondylitis.

DNA for the CDR3: TGCAGTGCTGGGGACAGGGGGCGTGAGACCCAGTACTTC. Residues: CSAGDRGRETQYF. The chain uses TRBV20-1 and TRBJ2-5; 12 nucleotides agree with TRBD1. The CDR3 sequence is 13 residues long. V lost 5 bases and J lost 5; bases outside the gene matches: 3. Germline V gene lookup returns CDR1 DFQATT and CDR2 SNEGSKA (reference sequence).